The T cell receptor beta chain under discussion was sequenced for a study of early T cells in non-severe SARS-CoV-2 infection. Study-wide background: Sequencing input comprised bulk RNA from unsorted whole blood; chain pairing was not available.

TCRdb ran MiXCR on the 5' RACE reads and lists one entry per CDR3 protein. Of tens of thousands of distinct CDR3 sequences in the sample, under 7% were seen once. This clonotype was detected many times. This CDR3 is built from 15 residues. The germline V gene encodes CDR1 MNHEY and CDR2 SMNVEV (reference sequence). Unmatched junction bases numbered 5, after V lost 1 base and J lost 3 bases. The TCR originated in an adult who was a healthcare worker with PCR-confirmed SARS-CoV-2 infection or an uninfected control (not recorded which). The genes are TRBV27 and TRBJ2-7, with 8 positions matching TRBD1. The sample was whole blood, taken at baseline. The CDR3 region is CASSLFGTGYYEQYF. DNA for the CDR3: TGTGCCAGCAGTTTATTTGGGACAGGTTACTACGAGCAGTACTTC.